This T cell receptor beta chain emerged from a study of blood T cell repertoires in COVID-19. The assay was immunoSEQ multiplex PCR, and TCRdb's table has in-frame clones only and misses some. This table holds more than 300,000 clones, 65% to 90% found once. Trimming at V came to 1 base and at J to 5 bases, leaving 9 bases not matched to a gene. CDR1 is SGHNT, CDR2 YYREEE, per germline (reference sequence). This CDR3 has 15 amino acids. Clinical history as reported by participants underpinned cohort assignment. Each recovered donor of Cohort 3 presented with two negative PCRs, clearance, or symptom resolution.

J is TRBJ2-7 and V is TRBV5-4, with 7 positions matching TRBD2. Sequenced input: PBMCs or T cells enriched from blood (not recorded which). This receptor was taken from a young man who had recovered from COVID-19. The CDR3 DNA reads TGTGCCAGCAGCTTGAGCTCGGCAGGGAGGGACGAGCAGTACTTC. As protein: CASSLSSAGRDEQYF.